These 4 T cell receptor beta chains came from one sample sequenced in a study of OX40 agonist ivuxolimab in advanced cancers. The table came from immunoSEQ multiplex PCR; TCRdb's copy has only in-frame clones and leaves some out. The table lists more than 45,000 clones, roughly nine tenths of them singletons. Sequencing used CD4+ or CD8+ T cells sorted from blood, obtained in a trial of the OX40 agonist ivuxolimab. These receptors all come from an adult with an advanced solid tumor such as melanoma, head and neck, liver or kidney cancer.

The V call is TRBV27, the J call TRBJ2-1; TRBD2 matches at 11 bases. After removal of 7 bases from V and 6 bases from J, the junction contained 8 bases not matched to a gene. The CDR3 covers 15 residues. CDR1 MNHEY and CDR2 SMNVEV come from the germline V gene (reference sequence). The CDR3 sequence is CASKPASGRRNEQFF. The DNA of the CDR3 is TGTGCCAGCAAACCCGCTAGCGGGAGGCGCAATGAGCAGTTCTTC.

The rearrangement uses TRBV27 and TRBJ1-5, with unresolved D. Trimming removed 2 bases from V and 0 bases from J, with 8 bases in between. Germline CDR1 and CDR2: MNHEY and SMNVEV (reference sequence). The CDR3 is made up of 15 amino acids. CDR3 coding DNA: TGTGCCAGCAGTTTAGCCGGTTATAGCAATCAGCCCCAGCATTTT. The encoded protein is CASSLAGYSNQPQHF.

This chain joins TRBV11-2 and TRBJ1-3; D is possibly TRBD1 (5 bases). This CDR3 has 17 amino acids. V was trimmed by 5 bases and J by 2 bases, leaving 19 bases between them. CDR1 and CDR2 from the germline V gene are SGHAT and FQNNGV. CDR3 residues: CASSPSLPRGTGNTIYF. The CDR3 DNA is TGTGCCAGCAGCCCTTCCCTCCCCCGGGGGACTGGAAACACCATATATTTT. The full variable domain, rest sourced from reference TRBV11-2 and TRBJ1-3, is EAGVAQSPRYKIIEKRQSVAFWCNPISGHATLYWYQQILGQGPKLLIQFQNNGVVDDSQLPKDRFSAERLKGVDSTLKIQPAKLEDSAVYLCASSPSLPRGTGNTIYFGEGSWLTVV.

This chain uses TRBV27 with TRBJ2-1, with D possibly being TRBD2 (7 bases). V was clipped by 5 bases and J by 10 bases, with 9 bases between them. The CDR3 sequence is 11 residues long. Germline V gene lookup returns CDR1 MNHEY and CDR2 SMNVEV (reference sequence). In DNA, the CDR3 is TGTGCCAGCAGTAGGGGGGGCGAGCAGTTCTTC. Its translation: CASSRGGEQFF.